Presented here are 29 T cell receptor beta chains from one specimen sequenced in a study of cytomegalovirus exposure and HLA in healthy donors. With 60 Vbeta and 13 Jbeta primers, the PCR was carried out. This table comes from immunoSEQ multiplex PCR, and its TCRdb copy is limited to in-frame clones, with some not included. This table holds about 200,000 clones, about 80% found once. The sequenced sample consisted of PBMCs. All receptors come from a woman aged 25 to 39 in good health and CMV-seropositive.

The chain is built from TRBV2 and TRBJ2-1, with TRBD2 identical over 12 bases. Trimming cost V 6 bases and J 14 bases; bases outside gene matches: 11. CDR3 size: 14 residues. Germline loops: CDR1 SNHLY, CDR2 FYNNEI. The CDR3 nucleotides are TGTGCCAGCAGCATACCTAGCGGGGGGGCCCAGGAGTTCTTC. Protein: CASSIPSGGAQEFF.

The chain employs TRBV6-1 and TRBJ1-2, with TRBD1 matching 9 bases. Unmatched junction bases numbered 14, after V lost 4 bases and J lost 8 bases. CDR1 is MNHNS and CDR2 is SASEGT in the germline V gene. The CDR3 contains 16 residues. This chain's CDR3 is CASSGQGQGLSWGYTF. CDR3 nucleotides: TGTGCCAGCAGTGGGCAGGGACAGGGACTATCCTGGGGCTACACCTTC.

The V call is TRBV2, the J call TRBJ1-1; 8 nucleotides line up with TRBD1. This CDR3 contains 14 residues. V gave up 6 bases and J gave up 4 bases; unmatched junction bases: 7. Germline V CDR1 and CDR2: SNHLY, FYNNEI. The CDR3 DNA reads TGTGCCAGCAGCCCCAGTACAGGGGGCACTGAAGCTTTCTTT. The encoded protein is CASSPSTGGTEAFF.

As DNA, the CDR3 is TGTGCCAGCAGCACGGCCGGGGGATCGAATGAAAAACTGTTTTTT. It is translated as CASSTAGGSNEKLFF. This chain connects TRBV6-5 to TRBJ1-4; tentatively, D is TRBD1 (5 bases). There are 15 residues in the CDR3. The germline V and J ends were trimmed by 6 bases and 5 bases, with 16 bases remaining between them. CDR1 is MNHEY and CDR2 is SVGAGI in the germline V gene.

The J gene is TRBJ2-2, the V gene TRBV19, with TRBD2 matching 7 bases. CDR1 and CDR2 (germline): LNHDA, SQIVND (reference sequence). The junction had 3 bases not matched to a gene; V was cut back by 3 bases and J by 2 bases. The CDR3 runs 15 residues. The CDR3 region has the DNA TGTGCCAGTAGTATCCTAGCGGTTAACACCGGGGAGCTGTTTTTT. Protein: CASSILAVNTGELFF.

The V gene is TRBV5-8, the J gene TRBJ2-2; D is ambiguous. This CDR3 contains 18 residues. Trimming pared 0 bases from V and 0 bases from J, leaving 15 bases between. Germline-derived CDR1 and CDR2 are SGHTS and YDEGEE. Here the CDR3 reads CASSLARRRLANTGELFF. In nucleotides, the CDR3 is TGTGCCAGCAGCTTGGCGAGACGGAGACTGGCGAACACCGGGGAGCTGTTTTTT.

The V and J genes are TRBV27 and TRBJ1-6, with TRBD1 matching over 7 bases. This CDR3 is 15 amino acids long. Trimming took 5 bases from V and 4 from J; bases not matched to a gene: 5. Germline CDR1 is MNHEY and CDR2 is SMNVEV (reference sequence). The CDR3 loop reads CASSPQGQYNSPLHF. In nucleotides, the CDR3 is TGTGCCAGCAGTCCCCAGGGACAGTATAATTCACCCCTCCACTTT.

This clone has just a few counts. J is TRBJ2-5 and V is TRBV7-2; perhaps TRBD2 as D (5 bases). Between the trimmed V and J ends, which lost 2 bases and 4 bases, there was a span of 14 bases. The CDR3 extends over 15 amino acids. Germline values: CDR1 SGHTA, CDR2 FQGNSA. The CDR3 DNA sequence: TGTGCCAGCAGCTTACTCGGGATAGCGCCAGAGACCCAGTACTTC. Residues: CASSLLGIAPETQYF.

The V and J genes are TRBV27 and TRBJ1-4; 8 bases are a match to TRBD1. Per germline, CDR1 MNHEY and CDR2 SMNVEV (reference sequence). This CDR3 region has 14 residues. Trimming took 7 bases from V and 11 from J; bases not matched to a gene: 12. CDR3 in amino acids: CASTGTGGKQKLFF. The DNA for the CDR3 is TGTGCCAGCACCGGCACAGGGGGAAAGCAGAAACTGTTTTTT.

The rearrangement links TRBV30 to TRBJ2-7, with 8 positions matching TRBD2. Per germline, CDR1 GTSNPN and CDR2 SVGIG (reference sequence). This CDR3 has 13 residues. V lost 5 bases, J lost 3 bases, and 6 bases stayed unmatched. CDR3 coding DNA: TGTGCCTGGTCGAAGAGCGGGAGCTACGAGCAGTACTTC. It codes for CAWSKSGSYEQYF.

This clone was seen only a few times. Other nucleotide sequences from this sample produce the same CDR3. As DNA, the CDR3 is TGTGCCAGCAGTTACTCCTTCAATCAGCCCCAGCATTTT. It encodes CASSYSFNQPQHF. This sequence joins TRBV6-5 and TRBJ1-5; D call uncertain. Trimming cost V 0 bases and J 3 bases, with 3 bases left between them. Per the germline V gene, CDR1 is MNHEY and CDR2 is SVGAGI. The CDR3 runs 13 residues.

Note on this clone: In the same sample, other DNA sequences code for this CDR3. The CDR3 region is CASSLEQGATEAFF. The CDR3 coding sequence is TGTGCCAGCAGCCTCGAGCAGGGGGCCACTGAAGCTTTCTTT. The J gene is TRBJ1-1, the V gene TRBV2, with TRBD1 matching over 8 bases. Germline CDR1 and CDR2: SNHLY and FYNNEI. CDR3 length equals 14 residues. The V and J ends lost 6 bases and 4 bases, in that order; junction bases with no gene match: 7.

The chain links TRBV11-2 to TRBJ2-1; 7 bases fit TRBD1. The CDR3 is 14 amino acids. CDR1 SGHAT and CDR2 FQNNGV come from the germline V gene. With V trimmed by 5 bases and J by 8 bases, 9 bases remained unmatched. CDR3 sequence (DNA): TGTGCCAGCAGCCTCGGACAGGCACGCGATGAGCAGTTCTTC. This gives the protein CASSLGQARDEQFF.

CDR3 amino acids: CASSYSTGATGTEAFF. The CDR3 coding sequence is TGTGCCAGCAGTTACTCAACGGGCGCGACAGGCACTGAAGCTTTCTTT. This chain links TRBV6-5 with TRBJ1-1, with a possible D match to TRBD1 (6 bases). The germline CDR1 and CDR2 sequences are MNHEY and SVGAGI. This CDR3 is built from 16 residues. Deletions cut 0 bases from V and 4 bases from J, with 15 bases between.

The gene calls are TRBV4-1 and TRBJ2-1; 8 positions agree with TRBD1. With 7 bases clipped from V and 0 bases from J, the junction kept 5 bases outside the gene matches. The CDR3 runs 15 residues. CDR1 is MGHRA, CDR2 YSYEKL, per germline. The chain's CDR3 is CASTIDRGSYNEQFF. CDR3 nucleotide sequence: TGCGCCAGCACCATTGACAGGGGCTCCTACAATGAGCAGTTCTTC.

The chain uses TRBV19 and TRBJ2-7, with TRBD1 as a possible D gene (5 bases). Germline V gene lookup returns CDR1 LNHDA and CDR2 SQIVND (reference sequence). V gave up 6 bases and J gave up 1 base, with 10 bases separating them. This CDR3 is 13 amino acids long. The CDR3 DNA sequence: TGTGCCAGTAGGCCCTCAGGGTCCTACGAGCAGTACTTC. Protein: CASRPSGSYEQYF.

The chain has TRBV5-1 and TRBJ1-1; D may be TRBD1 (5 bases). This CDR3 spans 14 amino acids. Deletions cut 0 bases from V and 4 bases from J, with 10 bases between. Germline V gives CDR1 SGHRS, CDR2 YFSETQ. The CDR3 loop reads CASSLAGEVTEAFF. The CDR3 region has the DNA TGCGCCAGCAGCTTGGCGGGGGAGGTCACTGAAGCTTTCTTT.

The chain is built from TRBV2 and TRBJ1-1, with D possibly TRBD1 on 6 matching bases. CDR1 is SNHLY, CDR2 FYNNEI, per germline. Trimming left V 7 bases short and J 4 bases short, with 16 bases between. This CDR3 contains 14 residues. The CDR3 is CASTREGGSTEAFF. DNA of the CDR3: TGTGCCAGCACACGGGAGGGGGGTAGCACTGAAGCTTTCTTT.

The V and J genes are TRBV13 and TRBJ2-1; TRBD2 matches 16 bases. CDR3 size: 15 residues. The ends lost 4 bases at V and 12 bases at J; junction bases unmatched: 6. Germline V CDR1 and CDR2: PRHDT, FYEKMQ (reference sequence). The CDR3 DNA follows: TGTGCCAGCAGCTCGGGACTAGCGGGAGGGCCGGGGCAGTTCTTC. This encodes CASSSGLAGGPGQFF.

This chain joins TRBV29-1 and TRBJ2-3; 10 nucleotides match TRBD2. Germline-derived CDR1 and CDR2 are SQVTM and ANQGSEA. V shed 7 bases, J shed 6 bases, and the junction held 19 bases outside the gene matches. The length of the CDR3 is 17 residues. The CDR3 region is CSAKGISGRALGDTQYF. The CDR3 DNA sequence: TGCAGCGCAAAAGGAATCAGCGGGAGGGCCCTCGGGGATACGCAGTATTTT.

The V gene is TRBV6-4, the J gene TRBJ1-2; possibly TRBD1 for D (6 bases). Germline values: CDR1 MRHNA, CDR2 SNTAGT. The CDR3 spans 15 residues. V lost 5 bases to trimming and J lost 0 bases, with 13 bases between them. The DNA for the CDR3 is TGTGCCAGCAGTCCCGGGACACAGGCTAACTATGGCTACACCTTC. Translated: CASSPGTQANYGYTF.

V and J are TRBV11-3 and TRBJ2-3, with D perhaps TRBD2 (6 bases). Per the germline V gene, CDR1 is SGHNT and CDR2 is YENEEA. V gave up 1 base and J gave up 1 base, with 18 bases separating them. CDR3 size: 18 residues. The CDR3 protein is CASSLGASAHHRTDTQYF. Written as DNA, the CDR3 is TGTGCCAGCAGCTTAGGAGCTAGCGCCCACCACCGCACAGATACGCAGTATTTT.

V gene TRBV4-1 combines with J gene TRBJ2-7; D is uncertain. From germline, CDR1 is MGHRA and CDR2 YSYEKL. This CDR3 is built from 15 residues. V was trimmed by 0 bases and J by 0 bases, leaving 9 bases between them. This CDR3 reads CASSQDLQYSYEQYF. The CDR3 DNA sequence: TGCGCCAGCAGCCAAGACTTACAGTACTCCTACGAGCAGTACTTC.

This clone was counted between two and nine times. This rearrangement joins TRBV2 to TRBJ1-1; D might be TRBD1 (5 bases). V was pared by 4 bases and J by 2 bases, with 11 bases between. This CDR3 contains 14 residues. Germline V lookup: CDR1 SNHLY, CDR2 FYNNEI. The CDR3 DNA is TGTGCCAGCAGTGCTCAGGGTGCTAACACTGAAGCTTTCTTT. Encoded protein: CASSAQGANTEAFF.

The rearrangement joins TRBV5-6 to TRBJ2-7; D gene ambiguous. Germline V lookup: CDR1 SGHDT, CDR2 YYEEEE. Trimming took off 0 bases at V and 3 bases at J, with 7 bases between the two ends. CDR3 length: 13 residues. CDR3 sequence reads: CASSLVPYYEQYF. CDR3 DNA sequence: TGTGCCAGCAGCTTGGTCCCCTACTACGAGCAGTACTTC.

V gene TRBV7-9 combines with J gene TRBJ1-2; D is undetermined. V was shortened by 5 bases and J by 0 bases, with 10 bases between the two germline ends. This CDR3 has 14 residues. Germline CDR1 reads SEHNR; CDR2 reads FQNEAQ (reference sequence). In nucleotides, the CDR3 is TGTGCCAGCAGCCCGGGAGATTCTAACTATGGCTACACCTTC. This translates into CASSPGDSNYGYTF. The entire variable domain, with the rest obtained from reference TRBV7-9 and TRBJ1-2, is as follows: DTGVSQNPRHKITKRGQNVTFRCDPISEHNRLYWYRQTLGQGPEFLTYFQNEAQLEKSRLLSDRFSAERPKGSFSTLEIQRTEQGDSAMYLCASSPGDSNYGYTFGSGTRLTVV.

The V gene is TRBV4-3, the J gene TRBJ1-5; 9 positions match TRBD1. V lost 4 bases and J lost 7; bases outside the gene matches: 8. The CDR3 sequence is 15 residues long. Looked up from germline, CDR1 is LGHNA and CDR2 is YSLEER. The CDR3 here is CASSPGRQGVQPQHF. CDR3 DNA sequence: TGCGCCAGCAGCCCCGGAAGACAGGGGGTCCAGCCCCAGCATTTT.

This chain uses TRBV6-5 with TRBJ2-5; D possibly corresponds to TRBD1 (6 bases). The CDR3 runs to 12 residues. The ends were cut back, 6 bases at V and 4 bases at J, with 9 bases in the middle. Looked up from germline, CDR1 is MNHEY and CDR2 is SVGAGI. The CDR3: CASRGAGETQYF. The DNA for the CDR3 is TGTGCCAGCAGGGGGGCAGGAGAGACCCAGTACTTC.

The rearrangement uses TRBV21-1 and TRBJ2-7; TRBD1, the D gene given by the table, was not confirmed from the DNA. TRBV21-1 is recorded as a pseudogene. This CDR3 is built from 16 residues. The CDR3 nucleotides are TGTGCCAGCAGCAAAGGGGGCGGGACAGACTCCTACGAGCAGTACTTC. Protein sequence: CASSKGGGTDSYEQYF.